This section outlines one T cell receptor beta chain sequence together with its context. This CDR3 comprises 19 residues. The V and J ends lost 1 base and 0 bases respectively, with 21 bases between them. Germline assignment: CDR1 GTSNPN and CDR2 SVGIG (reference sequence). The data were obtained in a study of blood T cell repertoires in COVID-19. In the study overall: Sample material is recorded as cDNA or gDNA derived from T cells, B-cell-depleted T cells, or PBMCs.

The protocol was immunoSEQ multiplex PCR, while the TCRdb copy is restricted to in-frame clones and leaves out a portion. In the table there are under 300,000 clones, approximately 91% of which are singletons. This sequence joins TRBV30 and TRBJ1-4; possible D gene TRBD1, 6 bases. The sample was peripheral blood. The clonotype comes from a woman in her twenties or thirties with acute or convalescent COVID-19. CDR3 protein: CAWSAPWPGTPTTNEKLFF. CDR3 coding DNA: TGTGCCTGGAGTGCCCCCTGGCCCGGGACACCGACAACTAATGAAAAACTGTTTTTT.